This section outlines one T cell receptor beta chain sequence together with its context. The target antigen is unknown. These data originate in a study of T cell repertoires in cytomegalovirus infection. Overall study context: Alongside well-studied HLA-B-restricted CMV epitopes, recently identified HLA-C-restricted CMV epitopes were also used. Indicated by public TCR beta signatures were CMV infection and matching HLA type.

General study findings and limits: Carriers of CMV and the relevant HLA type were discriminated by public TCR beta frequency.

TCRdb processed the reads anew with MiXCR; each CDR3 protein has one entry. Of about 34,000 distinct CDR3 sequences listed, about 48% are singletons. V lost 3 bases and J 4 bases, leaving 7 bases between the germline ends. Germline V CDR1 and CDR2: MNHEY, SVGEGT. The CDR3 consists of 13 residues. The sequences come from CD8+ T cells from cultured PBMCs, collected from culture after CMV antigen stimulation. The V call is TRBV6-2 or TRBV6-3, the J call TRBJ1-5; no clear D gene. The TCR comes from a human donor in good health (CMV status not recorded). Some clones in this sample may be carry-over from other donors' samples. CDR3: CASSYVGNQPQHF. The DNA for the CDR3 is TGTGCCAGCAGTTATGTGGGGAATCAGCCCCAGCATTTT.